This T cell receptor beta chain was retrieved from a study of T cells in Graves' hyperthyroidism and ophthalmopathy. Whole-study context: Once the initial diagnosis was made, peripheral blood was obtained before any treatment.

Amplification yielded TCR beta CDR3 regions, with RNA transcripts as the source. When the TCR CDR3 underwent first-round RT-PCR, the HTBI primer set was used. TCRdb ran MiXCR on the multiplex PCR reads and lists one entry per CDR3 protein. The repertoire consists of 360,000 or so distinct CDR3 sequences, with roughly 20% occurring once and the leading ten covering 15%. This clonotype has at least ten counts. The CDR3 runs 15 residues. Trimming removed 2 bases from V and 0 bases from J, with 10 bases in between. Germline values: CDR1 MNHEY, CDR2 SMNVEV (reference sequence). The clonotype originates from a woman between 40 and 50 years old with Graves' ophthalmopathy. The chain is built from TRBV27 and TRBJ1-2; D may be TRBD1 (5 bases). The specimen sequenced was blood. CDR3 protein: CASSLRRTSNYGYTF. The CDR3, as DNA: TGTGCCAGCAGTTTAAGGCGGACATCTAACTATGGCTACACCTTC.